This T cell receptor beta chain is from a study of T cell responses to AZD1222 COVID-19 vaccine. General observations from the study: Spike was spanned by vaccine-associated CD4 TCRs, with dominance at 160-218 and 743-854. Donors skewed white British and female; clonal diversity was possibly underestimated.

The assay was immunoSEQ multiplex PCR, and TCRdb's table has in-frame clones only and misses some. The sample contains some 110,000 clones, around 83% of which appear only once. The CDR3 spans 14 residues. V was pared by 5 bases and J by 7 bases, with 6 bases of the junction left unmatched. Germline V CDR1 and CDR2: SEHNR, FQNEAQ (reference sequence). With regard to this clone: No antigen is known for it.

The rearrangement joins TRBV7-9 to TRBJ1-4, with TRBD1 identical over 8 bases. This sample comprised peripheral blood, obtained 28 days after the second AZD1222 dose. This TCR was recovered from an adult who received the AZD1222 COVID-19 vaccine. The CDR3 DNA sequence: TGTGCCAGCAGCCCCGGACAGGGAGTTGAAAAACTGTTTTTT. Translated: CASSPGQGVEKLFF.